The T cell receptor beta chain described here comes from a study of post-analysis software for immune sequencing data. Study overall: Disease trajectories encompassed relapsing-remitting, secondary progressive and progressive-relapsing multiple sclerosis.

Findings and limits, study-wide: TRBV5-6, TRBV5-1 and TRBV20-1 were among roughly five TRBV segments more frequent in patients than controls.

CDR3 length: 14 residues. Unique molecular identifiers were present in the TCR beta cDNA libraries. TCRdb re-called the PCR reads with MiXCR, one entry per CDR3 protein. The profile shows around 700,000 distinct CDR3 sequences, approximately 59% of them singletons. Comment on this clonotype: Antigen unknown.

V is TRBV12-3 or TRBV12-4 and J is TRBJ2-5, with TRBD1 matching over 8 bases. The DNA end favors TRBJ2-7, so the J call may be wrong. This receptor was obtained from a girl aged 2 to 9 with multiple sclerosis. The sample consisted of blood. The chain's CDR3 is CASRLGDRNYEQYF. CDR3 coding DNA: TGTGCCAGCAGATTGGGGGACAGGAACTACGAGCAGTACTTC.